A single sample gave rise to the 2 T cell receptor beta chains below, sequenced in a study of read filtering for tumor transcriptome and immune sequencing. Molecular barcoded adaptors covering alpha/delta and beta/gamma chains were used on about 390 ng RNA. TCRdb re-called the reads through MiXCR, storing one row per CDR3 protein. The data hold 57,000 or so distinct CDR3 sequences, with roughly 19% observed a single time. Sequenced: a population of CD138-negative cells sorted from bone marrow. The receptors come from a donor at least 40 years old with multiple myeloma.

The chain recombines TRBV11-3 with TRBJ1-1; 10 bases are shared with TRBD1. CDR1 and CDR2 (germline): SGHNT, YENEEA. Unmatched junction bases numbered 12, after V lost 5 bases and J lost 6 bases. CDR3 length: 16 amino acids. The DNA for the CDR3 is TGTGCCAGCAGCAGACAGGGGGCGGTACGGAATTCTGAAGCTTTCTTT. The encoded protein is CASSRQGAVRNSEAFF.

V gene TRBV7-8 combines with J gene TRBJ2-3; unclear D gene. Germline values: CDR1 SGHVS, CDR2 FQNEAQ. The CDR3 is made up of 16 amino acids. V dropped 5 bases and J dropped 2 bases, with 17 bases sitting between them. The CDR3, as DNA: TGTGCCAGCAGCCCAATGGGGTCGCTCAACACAGATACGCAGTATTTT. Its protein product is CASSPMGSLNTDTQYF.